The rows below give T cell receptor beta chains drawn from one sample of a study of shared clonotypes between healthy human individuals. Libraries were prepared by immunoSEQ multiplex PCR; TCRdb keeps only in-frame clonotypes and omits some of them. The sample gives some 380,000 clones, 90% to 98% of which show up once; 0.25% to 0.35% is in the top ten. The sequenced material came from memory CD8+ T cells sorted from blood. The receptors shown here come from a man aged 30-40 years in good health. Both conserved end residues are part of each CDR3. The D gene is left open where the match is weak. Only part of the rows carry a size: once, few, many, or a class if the clone is expanded.

V gene	D gene	clone size	J gene	CDR3 protein	CDR3 DNA
TRBV7-9	NA	NA	TRBJ1-4	CASSLAATNEKLFF	TGTGCCAGCAGCTTAGCAGCAACTAATGAAAAACTGTTTTTT
TRBV28	NA	once	TRBJ2-3	CASSFWTPTDTQYF	TGTGCCAGCAGTTTTTGGACTCCCACAGATACGCAGTATTTT
TRBV18	NA	once	TRBJ1-2	CASSPPGAYGYTF	TGTGCCAGCTCACCACCGGGCGCCTATGGCTACACCTTC
TRBV28	TRBD1	once	TRBJ2-7	CASSEDRGRYEQYF	TGTGCCAGCAGTGAGGACAGGGGGAGGTACGAGCAGTACTTC
TRBV5-4	TRBD2	NA	TRBJ2-7	CASSLTGTSGIYEQYF	TGTGCCAGCAGCCTGACCGGGACTAGCGGAATCTACGAGCAGTACTTC
TRBV6-1	NA	NA	TRBJ1-5	CASAGGDGQPQHF	TGTGCCAGCGCTGGGGGGGACGGTCAGCCCCAGCATTTT
TRBV10-2	TRBD2	NA	TRBJ2-1	CASSESPGLAVAIGYNEQFF	TGCGCCAGCAGTGAGTCCCCGGGACTAGCGGTGGCTATAGGCTACAATGAGCAGTTCTTC
TRBV28	NA	NA	TRBJ2-7	CASSLYGPPRQYF	TGTGCCAGCAGTTTATACGGGCCACCGCGGCAGTACTTC
TRBV10-2	NA	NA	TRBJ1-2	CASRDNYGYTF	TGCGCCAGCAGGGACAACTATGGCTACACCTTC
TRBV7-2	NA	NA	TRBJ2-7	CASSLERSYEQYF	TGTGCCAGCAGCTTAGAACGTAGCTACGAGCAGTACTTC
TRBV27	NA	once	TRBJ1-5	CASSMVGNQPQHF	TGTGCCAGCAGTATGGTGGGCAATCAGCCCCAGCATTTT